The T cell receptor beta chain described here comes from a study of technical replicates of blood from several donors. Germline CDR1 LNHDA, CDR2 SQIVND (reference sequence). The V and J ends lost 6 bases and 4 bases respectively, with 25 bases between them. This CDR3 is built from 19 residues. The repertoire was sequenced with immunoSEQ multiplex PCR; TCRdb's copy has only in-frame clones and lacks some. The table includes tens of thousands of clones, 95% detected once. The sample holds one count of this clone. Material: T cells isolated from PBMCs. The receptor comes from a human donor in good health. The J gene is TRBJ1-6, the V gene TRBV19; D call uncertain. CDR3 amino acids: CASRPSGFSTWVYNSPLHF. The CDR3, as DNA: TGTGCCAGTAGACCGTCGGGTTTCTCCACGTGGGTATATAATTCACCCCTCCACTTT.